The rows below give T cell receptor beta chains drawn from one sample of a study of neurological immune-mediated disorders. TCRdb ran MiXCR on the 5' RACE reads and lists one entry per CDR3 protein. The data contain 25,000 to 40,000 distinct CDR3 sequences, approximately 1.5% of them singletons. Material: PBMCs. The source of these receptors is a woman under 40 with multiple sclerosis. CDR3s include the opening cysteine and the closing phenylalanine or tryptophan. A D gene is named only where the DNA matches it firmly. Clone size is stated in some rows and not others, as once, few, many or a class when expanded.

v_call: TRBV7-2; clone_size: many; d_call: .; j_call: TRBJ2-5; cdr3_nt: TGTGCCAGCAGCTTGGGACCGGGTGAAGAGACCCAGTACTTC; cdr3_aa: CASSLGPGEETQYF
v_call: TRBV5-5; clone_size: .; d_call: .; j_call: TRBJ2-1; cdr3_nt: TGTGCCAGCAGCTCACTCCTCGATGCCTACAATGAGCAGTTCTTC; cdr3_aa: CASSSLLDAYNEQFF
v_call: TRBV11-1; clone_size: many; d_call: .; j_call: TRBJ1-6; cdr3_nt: TGTGCCAGCAGCTCGCTCAATTCACCCCTCCACTTT; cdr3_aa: CASSSLNSPLHF
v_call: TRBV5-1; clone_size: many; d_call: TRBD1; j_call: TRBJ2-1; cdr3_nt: TGCGCCAGCAGGTCCTTTACCGGACAGGGGGCCTACAATGAGCAGTTCTTC; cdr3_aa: CASRSFTGQGAYNEQFF
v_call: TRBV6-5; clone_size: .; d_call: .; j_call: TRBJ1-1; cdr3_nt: TGTGCCAGCAGTTATGCCGAGAACACTGAAGCTTTCTTT; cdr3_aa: CASSYAENTEAFF
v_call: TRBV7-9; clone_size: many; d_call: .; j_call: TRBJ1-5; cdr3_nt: TGTGCCAGCGGTCAGGGAAATCAGCCCCAGCATTTT; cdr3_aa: CASGQGNQPQHF
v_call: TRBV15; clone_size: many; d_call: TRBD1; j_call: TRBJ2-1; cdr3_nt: TGTGCCACCAGCAGAGATACAGGGGGATACAATGAGCAGTTCTTC; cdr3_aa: CATSRDTGGYNEQFF
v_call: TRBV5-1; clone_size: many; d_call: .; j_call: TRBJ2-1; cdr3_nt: TGCGCCAGCAGCTTGGGGGGCGCAGACAATGAGCAGTTCTTC; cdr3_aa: CASSLGGADNEQFF
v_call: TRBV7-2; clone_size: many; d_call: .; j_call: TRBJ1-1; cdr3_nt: TGTGCCAGCAGCTTATCTTCCGGGAAGAACACTGAAGCTTTCTTT; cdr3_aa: CASSLSSGKNTEAFF
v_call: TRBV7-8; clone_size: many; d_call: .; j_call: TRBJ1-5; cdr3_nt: TGTGCCAGCAGTACACAAGGTGAAGTGAGTCAGCCCCAGCATTTT; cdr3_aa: CASSTQGEVSQPQHF
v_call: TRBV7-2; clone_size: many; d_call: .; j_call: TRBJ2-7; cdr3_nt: TGTGCCAGCAGCTTAACGGGGTACGAGCAGTACTTC; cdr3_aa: CASSLTGYEQYF
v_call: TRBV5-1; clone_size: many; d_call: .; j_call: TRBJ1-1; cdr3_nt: TGCGCCAGCAGCTTGGAAGGTCGGAACACTGAAGCTTTCTTT; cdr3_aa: CASSLEGRNTEAFF
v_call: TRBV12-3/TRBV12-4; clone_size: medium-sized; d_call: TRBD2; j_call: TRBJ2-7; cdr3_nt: TGTGCCAGCAGTCCCGTAGGACTAGCGGTCCCGGGAGAGCAGTACTTC; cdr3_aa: CASSPVGLAVPGEQYF
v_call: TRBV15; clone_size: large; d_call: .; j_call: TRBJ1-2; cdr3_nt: TGTGCCACCAGCAGAGACGTGCGGGGGGATGGCTACACCTTC; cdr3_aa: CATSRDVRGDGYTF
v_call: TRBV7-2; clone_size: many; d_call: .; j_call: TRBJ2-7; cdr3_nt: TGTGCCAGCAGCTCCACAGGTACATCATCCTACGAGCAGTACTTC; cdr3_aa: CASSSTGTSSYEQYF
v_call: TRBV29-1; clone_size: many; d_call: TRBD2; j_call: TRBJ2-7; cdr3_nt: TGCAGCGTCCTGTCGAGCGGGGACTCCTACGAGCAGTACTTC; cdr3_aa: CSVLSSGDSYEQYF
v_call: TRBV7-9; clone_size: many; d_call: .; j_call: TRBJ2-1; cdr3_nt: TGTGCCAGCAGCTTAGGGATCGAGCAGTTCTTC; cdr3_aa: CASSLGIEQFF
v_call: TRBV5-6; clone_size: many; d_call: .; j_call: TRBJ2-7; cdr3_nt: TGTGCCAGCAGCTTGGCCGACGAGCAGTACTTC; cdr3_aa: CASSLADEQYF
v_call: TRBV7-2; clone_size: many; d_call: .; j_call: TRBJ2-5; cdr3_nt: TGTGCCAGCAGTCGAGACACCAGCCAAGAGACCCAGTACTTC; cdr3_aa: CASSRDTSQETQYF
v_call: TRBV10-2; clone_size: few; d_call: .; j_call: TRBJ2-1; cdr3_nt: TGCGCCAGCAGCCGGGTGACAGGGGTCAGTCTAGCGGCCTACAATGAGCAGTTCTTC; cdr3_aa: CASSRVTGVSLAAYNEQFF
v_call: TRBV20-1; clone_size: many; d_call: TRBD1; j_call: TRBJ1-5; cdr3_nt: TGCAGTGCTAGATCACGGACAGGTATTAGCAATCAGCCCCAGCATTTT; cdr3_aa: CSARSRTGISNQPQHF
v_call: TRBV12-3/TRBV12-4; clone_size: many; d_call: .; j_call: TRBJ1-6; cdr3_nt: TGTGCCAGCACCTCCGTGGGTGGACTTTCACCCCTCCACTTT; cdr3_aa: CASTSVGGLSPLHF
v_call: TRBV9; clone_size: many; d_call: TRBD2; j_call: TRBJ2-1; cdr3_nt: TGTGCCAGCAGCGTTCCCCTGAGCGGGGGGAAGGACAATGAGCAGTTCTTC; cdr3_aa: CASSVPLSGGKDNEQFF
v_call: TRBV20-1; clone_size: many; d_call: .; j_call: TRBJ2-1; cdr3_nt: TGCAGTGCTAGGGCCAACTACAATGAGCAGTTCTTC; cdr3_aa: CSARANYNEQFF
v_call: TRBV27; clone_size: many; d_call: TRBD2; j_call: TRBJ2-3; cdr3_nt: TGTGCCAGCAGTTCGTTTCCGGGACTAGCGGGCACAGATACGCAGTATTTT; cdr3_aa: CASSSFPGLAGTDTQYF
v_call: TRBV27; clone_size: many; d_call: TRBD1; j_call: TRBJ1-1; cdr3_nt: TGTGCCAGCAGGGCCGGACAGGGAGGACCGGCTTTCTTT; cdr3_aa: CASRAGQGGPAFF
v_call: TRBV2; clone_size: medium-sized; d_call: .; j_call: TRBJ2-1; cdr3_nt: TGTGCCAGCAGTGAGCCGGGACTCCGGTCGGACTTC; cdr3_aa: CASSEPGLRSDF
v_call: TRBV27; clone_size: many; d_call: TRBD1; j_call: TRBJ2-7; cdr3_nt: TGTGCCAGCGGGGACAGGGGGAGGAACGAGCAGTACTTC; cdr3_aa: CASGDRGRNEQYF
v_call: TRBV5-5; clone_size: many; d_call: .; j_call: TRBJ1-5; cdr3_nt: TGTGCCAGCAGCGCCCAAGGTGGGGGGCTATTGGAGCCCCAGCATTTT; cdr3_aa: CASSAQGGGLLEPQHF
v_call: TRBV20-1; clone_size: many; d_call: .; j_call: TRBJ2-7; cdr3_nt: TGCAGTGCTAGAGGGGTGGGGAGAGACGAGCAGTACTTC; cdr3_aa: CSARGVGRDEQYF
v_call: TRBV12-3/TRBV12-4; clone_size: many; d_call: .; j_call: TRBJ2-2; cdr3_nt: TGTGCCAGCAGTTTAGGTAGCGGCGCGAACACCGGGGAGCTGTTTTTT; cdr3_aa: CASSLGSGANTGELFF
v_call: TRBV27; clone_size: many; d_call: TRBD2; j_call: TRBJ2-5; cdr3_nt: TGTGCCAGCAGTTCTAGCGGGGGGCCCCGTACTGGCAAGAGGACCCAGTACTTC; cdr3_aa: CASSSSGGPRTGKRTQYF
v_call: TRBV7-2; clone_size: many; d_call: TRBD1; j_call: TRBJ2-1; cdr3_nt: TGTGCCAGCAGCTACTCCGGGACAGGGGTTATCGGGGAGCAGTTCTTC; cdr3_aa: CASSYSGTGVIGEQFF